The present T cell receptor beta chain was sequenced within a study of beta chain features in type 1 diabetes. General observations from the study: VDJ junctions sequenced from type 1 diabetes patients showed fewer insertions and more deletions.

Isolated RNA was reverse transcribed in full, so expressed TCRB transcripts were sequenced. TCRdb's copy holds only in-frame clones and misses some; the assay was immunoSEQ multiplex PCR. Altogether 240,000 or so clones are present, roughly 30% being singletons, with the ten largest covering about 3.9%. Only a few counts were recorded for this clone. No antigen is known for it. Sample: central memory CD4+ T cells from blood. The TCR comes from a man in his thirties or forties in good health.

This CDR3 is CASSPLEETQYF. As DNA, the CDR3 is TGTGCCAGCTCACCGCTTGAAGAGACCCAGTACTTC. The chain is built from TRBV18 and TRBJ2-5, with no clear D. Per the germline V gene, CDR1 is KGHSH and CDR2 is LQKENI. The CDR3 loop spans 12 amino acids. With 3 bases removed from V and 3 bases from J, the gap between germline ends came to 5 bases.